What follows is one T cell receptor beta chain and its context. Antigen unknown. V gave up 5 bases and J gave up 4 bases; unmatched junction bases: 7. The CDR3 contains 16 residues. CDR1 is SGHRS and CDR2 is YFSETQ in the germline V gene. These data come from a study of shared clonotypes between healthy human individuals. Overall study context: A couple of women and three men aged 18 to 49 made up the donors.

Sequencing was performed with immunoSEQ multiplex PCR; in TCRdb, only in-frame clones are kept and a portion is missing. The table has under 850,000 clones, 80% to 95% seen once; the top ten hold around 24%. Terminally differentiated effector memory CD45RA+ cells were excluded by CCR7 positive selection of CD45RO-negative cells. Donors were healthy HIV-negative adults without recent acute infections or vaccinations. Notes on the study in general: The four-donor shared clonotypes exceeded non-shared clonotypes in generation probability, with non-shared ones scoring lower. Sequencing depth was predicted to influence how clonotypes are shared among donors.

Sequenced input: naive CD8+ T cells sorted from blood. The receptor comes from a man aged 30 to 45 in good health. The V gene is TRBV5-1, the J gene TRBJ2-3; 13 bases match TRBD2. CDR3 protein: CASSSPGLAGSDTQYF. For the CDR3, the DNA is TGCGCCAGCAGTTCACCGGGACTAGCGGGATCAGATACGCAGTATTTT.